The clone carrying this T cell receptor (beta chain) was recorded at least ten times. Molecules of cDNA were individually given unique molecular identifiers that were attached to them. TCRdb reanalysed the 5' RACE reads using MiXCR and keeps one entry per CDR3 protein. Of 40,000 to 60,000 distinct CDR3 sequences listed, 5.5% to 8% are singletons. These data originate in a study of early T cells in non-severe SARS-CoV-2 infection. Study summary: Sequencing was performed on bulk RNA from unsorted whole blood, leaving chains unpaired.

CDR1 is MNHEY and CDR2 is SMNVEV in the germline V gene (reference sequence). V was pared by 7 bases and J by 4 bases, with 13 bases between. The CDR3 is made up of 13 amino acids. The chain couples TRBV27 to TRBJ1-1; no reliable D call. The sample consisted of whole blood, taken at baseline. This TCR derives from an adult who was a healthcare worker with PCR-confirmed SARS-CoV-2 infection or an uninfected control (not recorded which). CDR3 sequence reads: CASNLRPGTEAFF. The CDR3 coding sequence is TGTGCCAGCAATCTACGTCCAGGCACTGAAGCTTTCTTT.